One and the same sample provided the 18 T cell receptor beta chains below, sequenced in a study of T cells in women clearing cervical HPV infection. TCRdb's copy holds only in-frame clones and misses some; the assay was immunoSEQ multiplex PCR. The sample totals about 39,000 clones. Input material: blood buffy coat. All receptors come from a woman aged 18 to 75 with a cervical HPV16 infection that either progressed to CIN3+ or cleared (not recorded which).

About this clone: Read coverage stops 3 residues before the CDR3 terminus; the germline J gene supplies the remainder. The chain carries TRBV20-1 and TRBJ2-5, with TRBD2 as a possible D gene (7 bases). CDR1 DFQATT and CDR2 SNEGSKA come from the germline V gene (reference sequence). Between the trimmed V and J ends, which lost 8 bases and 4 bases, there was a span of 17 bases. The CDR3 contains 13 residues. The CDR3 reads CSSPGGPGETQYF. The covered CDR3 bases are TGCAGTTCGCCGGGGGGCCCGGGAGAGACC.

CDR3 sequence reads: CASRPGLAGGQETQYF. CDR3 DNA (partial): TGTGCCAGCAGACCTGGACTAGCGGGGGGGCAAGAGACC. V gene TRBV2 combines with J gene TRBJ2-5; 15 nucleotides line up with TRBD2. The DNA ends 3 residues before the CDR3 does, and the rest of the CDR3 is filled in from the germline J gene. The CDR3 length is 16 residues. Germline CDR1 SNHLY, CDR2 FYNNEI. The junction had 4 bases not matched to a gene; V was cut back by 6 bases and J by 2 bases. The full variable domain, its missing parts supplied by reference TRBV2 and TRBJ2-5, is EPEVTQTPSHQVTQMGQEVILRCVPISNHLYFYWYRQILGQKVEFLVSFYNNEISEKSEIFDDQFSVERPDGSNFTLKIRSTKLEDSAMYFCASRPGLAGGQETQYFGPGTRLLVL.

On this clone itself: The CDR3 end lies 3 residues beyond the end of the read and is filled in from the germline J gene. The V and J genes are TRBV5-4 and TRBJ2-3; D ambiguous. Trimming cost V 4 bases and J 2 bases, with 11 bases left between them. This CDR3 is built from 14 residues. Germline CDR1 reads SGHNT; CDR2 reads YYREEE (reference sequence). The sequenced part of the CDR3 DNA is TGTGCCAGCAGCGGGCCCAGCTCCACAGATACG. The encoded protein is CASSGPSSTDT. The full-length CDR3 reads as CASSGPSSTDTQYF.

Remarks on this clone: The read terminates 3 residues ahead of where the CDR3 ends, so the germline J gene completes it. The chain joins TRBV5-1 to TRBJ2-7; TRBD1 is a possible D gene (7 bases). The V gene's germline CDR1 is SGHRS and CDR2 YFSETQ. The germline V and J ends were trimmed by 0 bases and 4 bases, with 14 bases remaining between them. CDR3 length: 15 residues. CDR3 DNA (partial): TGCGCCAGCAGCTTGGGCAGGGGGGTCGTGTACGAG. It specifies CASSLGRGVVYE. The CDR3 in its entirety is CASSLGRGVVYEQYF.

Worth noting for this clone: The read stops 3 residues short of the end of the CDR3; the missing end is completed from the germline J gene. J is TRBJ1-1 and V is TRBV5-1; D is possibly TRBD1 (5 bases). The CDR3 has 15 residues. Germline CDR1 and CDR2: SGHRS and YFSETQ. The germline V and J ends were trimmed by 1 base and 0 bases, with 10 bases remaining between them. The sequenced part of the CDR3 DNA is TGCGCCAGCAGCTTGACGACAGCTTTGAACACTGAA. Its protein is CASSLTTALNTE. The whole CDR3 protein reads CASSLTTALNTEAFF. Full variable domain (remainder filled in from reference TRBV5-1 and TRBJ1-1): KAGVTQTPRYLIKTRGQQVTLSCSPISGHRSVSWYQQTPGQGLQFLFEYFSETQRNKGNFPGRFSGRQFSNSRSEMNVSTLELGDSALYLCASSLTTALNTEAFFGQGTRLTVV.

Details on this clone: The observed sequence ends 3 residues before the CDR3 terminus, with the missing tail filled in from the germline J gene. This rearrangement joins TRBV11-2 to TRBJ1-1; D possibly corresponds to TRBD1 (5 bases). V lost 5 bases, J lost 4 bases, and 17 bases lay in between. CDR1 is SGHAT and CDR2 is FQNNGV in the germline V gene. The CDR3 length is 15 residues. CDR3 DNA, as far as it was read: TGTGCCAGCAGCAACAGGATATCTGCGCGCACTGAA. Translating gives CASSNRISARTE. The whole CDR3 protein is CASSNRISARTEAFF.

With regard to this clone: The CDR3 goes on 3 residues after the read ends, and that part is filled in from the germline J gene. The V and J genes are TRBV28 and TRBJ2-7; 9 bases match TRBD1. The germline V gene has CDR1 MDHEN and CDR2 SYDVKM. V was clipped by 4 bases and J by 3 bases; unmatched bases: 7. CDR3 size: 15 residues. The sequenced CDR3 bases are TGTGCCAGCAGTTCACCCGGGACAGGGAACTACGAG. This translates into CASSSPGTGNYE. The whole CDR3 reads CASSSPGTGNYEQYF.

About this clone: Read sequence stops 3 residues before the CDR3 end, and the germline J gene provides the missing end. V usage is TRBV18 and J usage is TRBJ1-1; 8 bases agree with TRBD1. The V and J ends lost 3 bases and 1 base, in that order; junction bases with no gene match: 4. Germline V gene sequence: CDR1 KGHSH, CDR2 LQKENI. The CDR3 loop spans 15 amino acids. The sequenced part of the CDR3 DNA is TGTGCCAGCTCACCCCCCGGGACAGGGAACACTGAA. Amino acids: CASSPPGTGNTE. The full CDR3 reads CASSPPGTGNTEAFF.

Details on this clone: The CDR3 extends 3 residues past the end of the read, so its final part is completed from the germline J gene. V usage is TRBV14 and J usage is TRBJ1-6, with 7 bases that match TRBD1. The CDR3 is 15 residues long. Germline CDR1 and CDR2: SGHDN and FVKESK. V lost 3 bases and J lost 6; bases outside the gene matches: 5. Incomplete CDR3 DNA: TGTGCCAGCAGCCACCAGACAGGGCGTAATTCACCC. Protein: CASSHQTGRNSP. The whole CDR3 is CASSHQTGRNSPLHF. Drawing the rest from reference TRBV14 and TRBJ1-6, the complete variable domain is EAGVTQFPSHSVIEKGQTVTLRCDPISGHDNLYWYRRVMGKEIKFLLHFVKESKQDESGMPNNRFLAERTGGTYSTLKVQPAELEDSGVYFCASSHQTGRNSPLHFGNGTRLTVT.

The CDR3 region is CASSVGTSHEQFF. The sequenced part of the CDR3 DNA is TGTGCCAGCAGCGTAGGGACTAGCCATGAG. The J gene is TRBJ2-1, the V gene TRBV9; 8 bases fit TRBD2. Read sequence stops 3 residues before the CDR3 end, and the germline J gene provides the missing end. V shed 0 bases, J shed 8 bases, and the junction held 1 base outside the gene matches. Germline loops: CDR1 SGDLS, CDR2 YYNGEE. CDR3 length equals 13 residues. Using reference TRBV9 and TRBJ2-1 for the parts outside the CDR3, the full variable domain is DSGVTQTPKHLITATGQRVTLRCSPRSGDLSVYWYQQSLDQGLQFLIQYYNGEERAKGNILERFSAQQFPDLHSELNLSSLELGDSALYFCASSVGTSHEQFFGPGTRLTVL.

On this clone itself: The sequenced fragment ends 3 residues before the CDR3 boundary, so the rest is inferred from the germline J gene. The chain links TRBV20-1 to TRBJ1-3, with 8 bases matching TRBD1. Germline assignment: CDR1 DFQATT and CDR2 SNEGSKA (reference sequence). After removal of 5 bases from V and 3 bases from J, the junction contained 3 bases not matched to a gene. There are 13 residues in the CDR3. The sequenced part of the CDR3 DNA is TGCAGTGCTTCGGACAGGGTTGGAAACACC. It translates to CSASDRVGNT. The full CDR3 protein reads CSASDRVGNTIYF.

On this clone: The read terminates 3 residues ahead of where the CDR3 ends, so the germline J gene completes it. V is TRBV6-2 or TRBV6-3 and J is TRBJ2-1; 10 nucleotides align to TRBD2. This CDR3 has 14 residues. Unmatched junction bases numbered 7, after V lost 10 bases and J lost 4 bases. CDR1 and CDR2 from the germline V gene are MNHEY and SVGEGT. The CDR3 here is CATFPSGGYNEQFF. Partial CDR3 DNA: TGTGCCACCTTTCCTAGCGGGGGATACAATGAG.

In the case of this clone: The read terminates 3 residues before the CDR3 end, so the remaining end is supplied by the germline J gene. The chain joins TRBV30 to TRBJ2-7, with 8 bases that match TRBD1. This CDR3 region has 15 residues. CDR1 is GTSNPN, CDR2 SVGIG, per germline (reference sequence). V was clipped by 1 base and J by 2 bases; unmatched bases: 7. CDR3 DNA (partial): TGTGCCTGGAGTGCCAGGGGGCTCCAACCCTACGAG. Protein product: CAWSARGLQPYE. The CDR3 in its entirety is CAWSARGLQPYEQYF.

As regards this clone: The read finishes 3 residues shy of the CDR3 end, and the germline J gene is used to complete it. This rearrangement joins TRBV7-2 to TRBJ2-5; D is undetermined. The V end was cut by 2 bases, the J end by 4 bases, with 8 bases between. The CDR3 is 13 amino acids. Germline CDR1 reads SGHTA; CDR2 reads FQGNSA. CDR3 bases read: TGTGCCAGCAGCTTAATTCCTGTAGAGACC. Protein: CASSLIPVET. The CDR3 as a whole reads CASSLIPVETQYF.

On this clone itself: The CDR3 is cut off 3 residues early in the read; its end comes from the germline J gene. The chain recombines TRBV19 with TRBJ2-7; 7 bases are shared with TRBD2. The CDR3 loop spans 15 amino acids. Germline values: CDR1 LNHDA, CDR2 SQIVND (reference sequence). The trim removed 1 base at V and 0 bases at J, leaving 3 bases unmatched. CDR3 DNA (partial): TGTGCCAGTAGTATAGCGCGGGGGACCTCCTACGAG. This translates into CASSIARGTSYE. The full CDR3 reads CASSIARGTSYEQYF.

In regard to this clone: The CDR3 end is not reached by the read, which stops 3 residues before it; the germline J gene fills it in. The gene calls are TRBV2 and TRBJ2-7; perhaps TRBD1 as D (6 bases). Between the trimmed V and J ends, which lost 5 bases and 2 bases, there was a span of 10 bases. Germline CDR1 and CDR2: SNHLY and FYNNEI. The length of the CDR3 is 13 residues. CDR3 amino acids: CASSTGTTYEQYF. CDR3 DNA, as far as it was read: TGTGCCAGCAGTACCGGGACAACCTACGAG.

To note about this clone: The CDR3 end falls 3 residues outside the read, so it is completed with the germline J gene. The same CDR3 arises from other DNA sequences in this sample as well. This chain links TRBV18 with TRBJ2-3; 8 nucleotides align to TRBD1. The CDR3 consists of 15 residues. V dropped 6 bases and J dropped 5; count of bases not matched to a gene: 10. Germline V gene data show CDR1 as KGHSH and CDR2 as LQKENI. CDR3 residues: CASSPPTGAEDTQYF. The part of the CDR3 DNA that was read is TGTGCCAGCTCCCCCCCGACAGGGGCCGAAGATACG.

Comments on this clone: One end of the junction fails to match germline, which may point to a read error. The observed sequence ends 3 residues before the CDR3 terminus, with the missing tail filled in from the germline J gene. The chain combines TRBV5-1 with TRBJ1-2, with D maybe TRBD1 (6 bases). Germline CDR1 and CDR2: SGHRS and YFSETQ. The CDR3 is 13 amino acids. The covered CDR3 bases are TGCGCCAGCAGTTTGGACAGTAACTATGGC. It is translated as CASSLDSNYG. The whole CDR3 reads CASSLDSNYGYTF.